Following are 28 T cell receptor beta chains from one sample sequenced in a study of a mutant IDH1 vaccine in newly diagnosed glioma (dated by TCRdb to the early 2020s). The receptor library was made with the immunoSEQ multiplex PCR assay. TCRdb mirrors the immuneACCESS table, restricted to in-frame sequences. Some clones are absent from its copies; in checked studies, under half trace to an unresolved V gene, and the reason for the others is unknown. This sample comprises approximately 76,000 clones, more than 85% of them detected only once. Just over 0.55% of the sample is taken by the ten largest. The antigens for these receptors are not known. Sample time point, as interpreted from the label and publication: week 5, during vaccination. Each vaccine dose was 300 ug of a 20-mer mutant IDH1 peptide in Montanide, given subcutaneously with topical imiquimod. The sequencing used PBMCs, collected from a glioma patient whose treatment included an IDH1 peptide vaccine. The origin of the receptors is a woman aged 45-65 years with glioma.

This sequence joins TRBV5-1 and TRBJ2-2; TRBD2 matches 10 bases. Trimming at V came to 0 bases and at J to 6 bases, leaving 5 bases not matched to a gene. From germline, CDR1 is SGHRS and CDR2 YFSETQ. The CDR3 runs to 16 residues. For the CDR3, the DNA is TGCGCCAGCAGCTTGGCCGCTAGCGGGAGCTCCGGGGAGCTGTTTTTT. This gives the protein CASSLAASGSSGELFF.

The J gene is TRBJ1-1, the V gene TRBV14, with 7 bases fitting TRBD1. Trimming removed 4 bases from V and 0 bases from J; junction bases left unmatched: 8. The CDR3 is made up of 16 amino acids. Germline V gene lookup returns CDR1 SGHDN and CDR2 FVKESK. CDR3 DNA sequence: TGTGCCAGCAGCCTTACAGGGGAAGTCCTGAACACTGAAGCTTTCTTT. This translates into CASSLTGEVLNTEAFF.

This chain joins TRBV9 and TRBJ2-7, with 10 bases fitting TRBD1. V was clipped by 7 bases and J by 3 bases; unmatched bases: 4. The CDR3 runs to 13 residues. Germline assignment: CDR1 SGDLS and CDR2 YYNGEE. The CDR3 here is CASGDRGGYEQYF. The CDR3, as DNA: TGTGCCAGCGGGGACAGGGGAGGCTACGAGCAGTACTTC.

The chain combines TRBV12-5 with TRBJ1-1; D may be TRBD1 (6 bases). V was cut by 4 bases and J by 5 bases, with 14 bases left in between. CDR1 LGHNT and CDR2 FRNRAP come from the germline V gene. The CDR3 extends over 14 amino acids. The chain's CDR3 is CASGWGTGNTEAFF. CDR3 nucleotides: TGTGCTAGTGGTTGGGGCACAGGGAATACTGAAGCTTTCTTT.

The V call is TRBV7-8, the J call TRBJ2-1; TRBD2 agrees at 12 bases. The CDR3 totals 15 residues. The junction had 9 bases not matched to a gene; V was cut back by 7 bases and J by 8 bases. The V gene's germline CDR1 is SGHVS and CDR2 FQNEAQ. The CDR3 sequence is CASTETSGSIYEQFF. CDR3 DNA sequence: TGTGCCAGCACCGAGACTAGCGGGAGTATATATGAGCAGTTCTTC.

This clone showed up just once. The chain links TRBV6-1 to TRBJ1-1, with TRBD1 matching over 7 bases. Germline V gene sequence: CDR1 MNHNS, CDR2 SASEGT. The CDR3 spans 15 residues. V dropped 6 bases and J dropped 7; count of bases not matched to a gene: 14. The CDR3 is CASRKITGAVGEAFF. DNA of the CDR3: TGTGCCAGCAGGAAAATCACAGGGGCGGTAGGTGAAGCTTTCTTT.

The chain uses TRBV27 and TRBJ2-2; 12 positions match TRBD2. V dropped 5 bases and J dropped 7; count of bases not matched to a gene: 11. Germline V lookup: CDR1 MNHEY, CDR2 SMNVEV (reference sequence). The CDR3 is 17 amino acids. CDR3 loop: CASSPGLAGGPSGELFF. In nucleotides, the CDR3 is TGTGCCAGCAGTCCAGGCCTAGCGGGAGGGCCGAGCGGGGAGCTGTTTTTT.

For the CDR3, the DNA is TGCGCCAGCAGCTTTAGGCTACAGGGTACGGGGCCTGAAGCTTTCTTT. Protein: CASSFRLQGTGPEAFF. This chain joins TRBV5-1 and TRBJ1-1; TRBD1 is a possible D gene (6 bases). Trimming stripped 2 bases from V and 6 bases from J, with 20 bases between. This CDR3 contains 16 residues. Germline values: CDR1 SGHRS, CDR2 YFSETQ.

V usage is TRBV5-4 and J usage is TRBJ2-3, with TRBD1 identical over 7 bases. V was pared by 0 bases and J by 4 bases, with 2 bases of the junction left unmatched. The length of the CDR3 is 14 residues. Germline-derived CDR1 and CDR2 are SGHNT and YYREEE (reference sequence). CDR3 sequence: CASSLDRGADTQYF. CDR3 nucleotide sequence: TGTGCCAGCAGCTTGGACAGGGGCGCAGATACGCAGTATTTT.

V gene TRBV6-6 combines with J gene TRBJ2-2, with D possibly TRBD1 on 8 matching bases. V was shortened by 5 bases and J by 5 bases, with 18 bases between the two germline ends. CDR3 length: 16 residues. Germline V gives CDR1 MNHNY, CDR2 SVGAGI (reference sequence). For the CDR3, the DNA is TGTGCCAGCAGTGCCCGGACAGGGAGGGAGACCGGGGAGCTGTTTTTT. It yields the protein CASSARTGRETGELFF.

With respect to this clone: Germline and junction disagree at one end, which may indicate a read error. The chain carries TRBV20-1 and TRBJ1-2; D unresolved. CDR1 is DFQATT, CDR2 SNEGSKA, per germline (reference sequence). The CDR3 contains 10 residues. CDR3 DNA sequence: TGCAGTGCTAGAGGGGATCGGCAGCCATTC. Protein product: CSARGDRQPF.

The CDR3 region has the DNA TGTGCCAGCAGCCCCCGGGGGGGGGCGTACAATGAGCAGTTCTTC. It specifies CASSPRGGAYNEQFF. V is TRBV7-9 and J is TRBJ2-1; 8 bases agree with TRBD2. Per germline, CDR1 SEHNR and CDR2 FQNEAQ (reference sequence). V was pared by 5 bases and J by 4 bases, with 7 bases of the junction left unmatched. The CDR3 length is 15 residues.

The CDR3 region is CASTLGTGSHQPQHF. The CDR3 DNA sequence: TGTGCCAGTACTTTAGGGACAGGGTCCCATCAGCCCCAGCATTTT. V and J are TRBV19 and TRBJ1-5, with 9 bases aligning to TRBD1. From germline, CDR1 is LNHDA and CDR2 SQIVND (reference sequence). J was trimmed by 5 bases and V by 7 bases; bases with no gene match: 9. This CDR3 region has 15 residues.

The rearrangement joins TRBV10-2 to TRBJ1-6, with 7 bases fitting TRBD1. The CDR3 is made up of 13 amino acids. With V trimmed by 9 bases and J by 5 bases, 4 bases remained unmatched. Germline values: CDR1 WSHSY, CDR2 SAAADI. CDR3 loop: CASRDSNNSPLHF. CDR3 nucleotides: TGCGCCAGTAGGGACAGCAATAATTCACCCCTCCACTTT.

V is TRBV13 and J is TRBJ2-3; the match to TRBD2 covers 10 bases. With 5 bases clipped from V and 4 bases from J, the junction kept 6 bases outside the gene matches. The CDR3 extends over 15 amino acids. Germline V gene data show CDR1 as PRHDT and CDR2 as FYEKMQ (reference sequence). CDR3 nucleotides: TGTGCCAGCAGCCGTAGCGGGAGGAGCTCAGATACGCAGTATTTT. This codes for CASSRSGRSSDTQYF.

J is TRBJ2-3 and V is TRBV2, with 7 positions matching TRBD2. CDR3 size: 15 residues. Germline-derived CDR1 and CDR2 are SNHLY and FYNNEI. The ends lost 7 bases at V and 1 base at J; junction bases unmatched: 8. The CDR3, as DNA: TGTGCCAGCATCTTAATGGGAGGGGGCACAGATACGCAGTATTTT. This sequence encodes CASILMGGGTDTQYF.

CDR3 sequence reads: CASSGTPYQETQYF. CDR3 nucleotide sequence: TGTGCCAGCAGCGGGACACCGTACCAAGAGACCCAGTACTTC. The J gene is TRBJ2-5, the V gene TRBV6-5, with TRBD1 as a possible D gene (6 bases). V shed 6 bases and J shed 0 bases, with 11 bases lying between them. CDR1 and CDR2 from the germline V gene are MNHEY and SVGAGI. This CDR3 is built from 14 residues.

The V call is TRBV6-4, the J call TRBJ2-6; D uncertain. CDR3 length: 14 residues. The V end was cut by 2 bases, the J end by 0 bases, with 2 bases between. Germline CDR1 and CDR2: MRHNA and SNTAGT. As DNA, the CDR3 is TGTGCCAGCAGTGACAACTCTGGGGCCAACGTCCTGACTTTC. This gives the protein CASSDNSGANVLTF.

For the CDR3, the DNA is TGCGCCAGCAGCTTGGCCGGGGACAGCACGAACACCGGGGAGCTGTTTTTT. Its translation: CASSLAGDSTNTGELFF. This chain uses TRBV5-1 with TRBJ2-2; 7 bases are shared with TRBD1. V gave up 0 bases and J gave up 0 bases; unmatched junction bases: 5. The CDR3 runs to 17 residues. Germline V gives CDR1 SGHRS, CDR2 YFSETQ. Full variable domain (rest looked up from reference TRBV5-1 and TRBJ2-2): KAGVTQTPRYLIKTRGQQVTLSCSPISGHRSVSWYQQTPGQGLQFLFEYFSETQRNKGNFPGRFSGRQFSNSRSEMNVSTLELGDSALYLCASSLAGDSTNTGELFFGEGSRLTVL.

This chain connects TRBV7-9 to TRBJ1-1, with D hard to call. CDR3 length equals 11 residues. V was pared by 4 bases and J by 6 bases, with 6 bases between. Germline lookup yields CDR1 SEHNR and CDR2 FQNEAQ (reference sequence). The CDR3, as DNA: TGTGCCAGCAGCTACAGTCCTGAAGCTTTCTTT. Residues: CASSYSPEAFF.

This sequence joins TRBV6-6 and TRBJ2-2; 10 bases align to TRBD1. Germline V CDR1 and CDR2: MNHNY, SVGAGI (reference sequence). Losses at the gene ends were 7 bases for V and 5 bases for J; bases not matched to a gene: 4. This CDR3 has 14 amino acids. The CDR3 DNA reads as TGTGCCAGCACCGGGACAGGGGAAACCGGGGAGCTGTTTTTT. The encoded protein is CASTGTGETGELFF.

The rearrangement joins TRBV9 to TRBJ1-6; TRBD1 agrees at 9 bases. V was pared by 5 bases and J by 7 bases, with 4 bases of the junction left unmatched. CDR3 length: 14 amino acids. The V gene's germline CDR1 is SGDLS and CDR2 YYNGEE. CDR3 sequence reads: CASRGQGWNSPLHF. The CDR3 DNA reads as TGTGCCAGCAGAGGACAGGGGTGGAATTCACCCCTCCACTTT.

The genes are TRBV6-5 and TRBJ2-5, with unresolved D. Trimming removed 5 bases at V and 4 bases at J, with 11 bases between. Germline values: CDR1 MNHEY, CDR2 SVGAGI. CDR3 length: 13 residues. The CDR3 coding sequence is TGTGCCAGCAGTCCCGAACCCACAGAGACCCAGTACTTC. This sequence encodes CASSPEPTETQYF.

The sample holds one count of this clone. The chain links TRBV12-5 to TRBJ1-1; possible D gene TRBD1, 5 bases. V lost 6 bases to trimming and J lost 1 base, with 12 bases between them. Germline-derived CDR1 and CDR2 are LGHNT and FRNRAP. There are 14 residues in the CDR3. This CDR3 reads CASGPGGGNTEAFF. The CDR3 nucleotides are TGTGCTAGTGGCCCCGGGGGAGGGAACACTGAAGCTTTCTTT.

V is TRBV4-2 and J is TRBJ2-7; no clear D gene. CDR1 LGHNA and CDR2 YNFKEQ come from the germline V gene. The CDR3 loop spans 11 amino acids. The ends were cut back, 3 bases at V and 6 bases at J, with 6 bases in the middle. The CDR3 here is CASSQSSEQYF. For the CDR3, the DNA is TGTGCCAGCAGCCAGAGCTCCGAGCAGTACTTC.

V usage is TRBV7-3 and J usage is TRBJ2-7; 9 bases are a match to TRBD2. Germline assignment: CDR1 SGHTA and CDR2 FQGTGA. The CDR3 is 16 amino acids. With V trimmed by 5 bases and J by 6 bases, 14 bases remained unmatched. The CDR3 DNA reads TGTGCCAGCAGCCCCGCCGGCCTAGCGGGAAGGGGCGAGCAGTACTTC. Translated, it gives CASSPAGLAGRGEQYF.

This clone is a singleton in its sample. The rearrangement joins TRBV19 to TRBJ1-5; 9 positions agree with TRBD1. The CDR3 loop spans 14 amino acids. Trimming at V came to 7 bases and at J to 5 bases, leaving 6 bases not matched to a gene. From germline, CDR1 is LNHDA and CDR2 SQIVND (reference sequence). Here the CDR3 DNA reads TGTGCCAGTATAGACAGGGGGGGAGATCAGCCCCAGCATTTT. This sequence encodes CASIDRGGDQPQHF.

This clone was seen more than once but under ten times. The chain links TRBV5-1 to TRBJ1-6; 7 bases agree with TRBD1. The junction had 8 bases not matched to a gene; V was cut back by 4 bases and J by 10 bases. This CDR3 comprises 14 residues. Germline CDR1 reads SGHRS; CDR2 reads YFSETQ. The CDR3 here is CASSQTTGPSPLHF. CDR3 DNA sequence: TGCGCCAGCAGCCAGACGACAGGGCCCTCACCCCTCCACTTT.